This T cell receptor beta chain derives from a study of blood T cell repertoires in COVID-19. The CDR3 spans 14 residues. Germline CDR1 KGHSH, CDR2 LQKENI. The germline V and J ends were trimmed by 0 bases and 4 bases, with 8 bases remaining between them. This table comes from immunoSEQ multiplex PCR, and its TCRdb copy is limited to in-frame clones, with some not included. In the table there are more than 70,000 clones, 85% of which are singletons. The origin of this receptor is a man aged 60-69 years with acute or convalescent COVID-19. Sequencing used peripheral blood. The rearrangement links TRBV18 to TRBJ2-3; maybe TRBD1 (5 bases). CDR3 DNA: TGTGCCAGCTCACCACCGGCAGGGTCAGATACGCAGTATTTT. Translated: CASSPPAGSDTQYF.